The text below deals with one TCR beta chain. Its antigen is undetermined. These data are taken from a study of PD-1 blockade in classical Hodgkin lymphoma. Study-wide results and caveats: As was reported, newly diagnosed patients showed lower baseline TCR diversity than healthy donors did. The origin of the repertoire differences remains undefined, with disease activity or prior therapy as possible causes.

This CDR3 spans 14 amino acids. The germline V and J ends were trimmed by 3 bases and 3 bases, with 11 bases remaining between them. Germline CDR1 reads LNHDA; CDR2 reads SQIVND (reference sequence). This sample's time point: newly diagnosed, previously untreated cHL patient sample. Comparison came from newly diagnosed, untreated classical Hodgkin lymphoma PBMCs. The assay was immunoSEQ multiplex PCR, and TCRdb's table has in-frame clones only and misses some. The data contain 15,000 to 20,000 clones, about 90% of them singletons. The sample consisted of peripheral blood mononuclear cells (PBMCs). This chain uses TRBV19 with TRBJ1-2; a possible D gene is TRBD1 (6 bases). The sequence derives from a human donor with classical Hodgkin lymphoma. The CDR3 sequence: CASSIPGGHYGYTF. CDR3 in DNA: TGTGCCAGTAGTATTCCGGGGGGCCACTATGGCTACACCTTC. Together with reference TRBV19 and TRBJ1-2, the CDR3 gives the full variable domain: DGGITQSPKYLFRKEGQNVTLSCEQNLNHDAMYWYRQDPGQGLRLIYYSQIVNDFQKGDIAEGYSVSREKKESFPLTVTSAQKNPTAFYLCASSIPGGHYGYTFGSGTRLTVV.